This entry is about one TCR beta chain. The target antigen is unknown. Sequenced by immunoSEQ multiplex PCR; TCRdb stores in-frame clones only, minus some. The sample records some 52,000 clones, roughly 86% being singletons. The germline CDR1 and CDR2 sequences are MDHEN and SYDVKM. This CDR3 has 13 residues. Trimming cost V 6 bases and J 0 bases, with 9 bases left between them. The sample is drawn from a study of T cell responses to AZD1222 COVID-19 vaccine. Study-wide points: Researchers report vaccine-associated CD4 TCRs spanning spike, with dominance at 160-218 and 743-854. The study identified only five to seven AZD1222 recipients as seropositive at baseline. Only after the peak T cell response were repertoires sampled.

This clonotype was obtained from an adult who received the AZD1222 COVID-19 vaccine. The rearrangement joins TRBV28 to TRBJ2-7, with D perhaps TRBD1 (6 bases). Sample: peripheral blood, taken 28 days after the second AZD1222 dose. The CDR3 DNA reads TGTGCCAGCAGGGACAGCGGCTCCTACGAGCAGTACTTC. It yields the protein CASRDSGSYEQYF.